This TCR beta chain appears in the sequencing data of a study of T cell repertoires in cytomegalovirus infection. Study-level information: CMV infection and matching HLA type were both indicated by public TCR beta signatures.

TCRdb ran MiXCR on the reads and lists one entry per CDR3 protein. The data hold some 940,000 distinct CDR3 sequences, with around 30% observed a single time. This CDR3 region has 18 residues. Between the trimmed V and J ends, which lost 4 bases and 1 base, there was a span of 20 bases. CDR1 and CDR2 (germline): SEHNR, FQNEAQ (reference sequence). In regard to this clonotype: As yet, its antigen is unknown.

The receptor was isolated from a human donor in good health (CMV status not recorded). Some clones in this sample may be carry-over from other donors' samples. The sample in question was cultured CD8+ T cells from PBMCs, obtained from culture after CMV antigen stimulation. This chain connects TRBV7-9 to TRBJ2-1, with D unclear. For the CDR3, the DNA is TGTGCCAGCAGCTCCCGTGGTAGGGCCTACCCTTCCTACAATGAGCAGTTCTTC. Its protein product is CASSSRGRAYPSYNEQFF.